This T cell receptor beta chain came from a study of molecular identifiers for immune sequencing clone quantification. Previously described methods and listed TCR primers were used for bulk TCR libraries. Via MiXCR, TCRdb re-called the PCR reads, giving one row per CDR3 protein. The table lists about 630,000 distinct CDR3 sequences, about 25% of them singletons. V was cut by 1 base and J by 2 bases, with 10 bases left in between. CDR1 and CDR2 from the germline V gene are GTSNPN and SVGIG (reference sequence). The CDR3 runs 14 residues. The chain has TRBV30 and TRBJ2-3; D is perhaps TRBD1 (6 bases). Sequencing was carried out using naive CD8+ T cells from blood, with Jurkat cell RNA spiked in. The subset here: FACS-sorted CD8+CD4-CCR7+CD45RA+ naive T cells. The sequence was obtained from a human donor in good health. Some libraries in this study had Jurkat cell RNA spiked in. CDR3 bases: TGTGCCTGGAGTGCGACAGGTTCCACAGATACGCAGTATTTT. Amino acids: CAWSATGSTDTQYF.